The 2 T cell receptor beta chains presented below share a single source sample, sequenced in a study of T cell repertoires in cytomegalovirus infection. Via MiXCR, TCRdb re-called the reads, giving one row per CDR3 protein. The sample yields around 210,000 distinct CDR3 sequences, 6% to 8% seen once. Specimen: PBMCs. These receptors came from a human donor in good health (CMV status not recorded). Some clones in this sample may be carry-over from other donors' samples.

In this sample, this clonotype turned up many times. The chain carries TRBV5-1 and TRBJ2-2; 9 bases match TRBD1. The CDR3 contains 15 residues. Germline assignment: CDR1 SGHRS and CDR2 YFSETQ. V shed 3 bases and J 1 base; nucleotides not matched to a gene: 1. This chain's CDR3 is CASSWGQGNTGELFF. The CDR3, as DNA: TGCGCCAGCAGCTGGGGACAGGGGAACACCGGGGAGCTGTTTTTT.

This clonotype has ten or more counts. This chain joins TRBV7-2 and TRBJ2-2, with 8 positions matching TRBD1. CDR3 size: 16 residues. CDR1 and CDR2 (germline): SGHTA, FQGNSA. V lost 1 base, J lost 1 base, and 2 bases stayed unmatched. The CDR3 loop reads CASSLVGTGNTGELFF. The CDR3 DNA reads TGTGCCAGCAGCTTAGTCGGGACAGGGAACACCGGGGAGCTGTTTTTT.